The next 31 T cell receptor beta chains were all read from a single sample in a study of T cells in Graves' hyperthyroidism and ophthalmopathy. The investigators amplified TCR beta CDR3 regions from RNA transcripts. Researchers ran a first-round RT-PCR on the TCR CDR3 using the HTBI primer set. TCRdb recomputed calls from the multiplex PCR reads with MiXCR, one row per CDR3 protein. This repertoire shows hundreds of thousands of distinct CDR3 sequences, about a sixth found once; its top ten account for less than 70%. The source material was blood. The receptors derive from a woman in her fifties or sixties with Graves' ophthalmopathy.

The gene calls are TRBV7-9 and TRBJ2-1; the D gene could be TRBD1 or TRBD2 (5 bases each). V lost 1 base, J lost 6 bases, and 13 bases lay in between. This CDR3 region has 15 residues. From germline, CDR1 is SEHNR and CDR2 FQNEAQ (reference sequence). The CDR3 spells CASSLVQGPLNEQFF. The CDR3 DNA is TGTGCCAGCAGCTTAGTCCAGGGACCCCTCAATGAGCAGTTCTTC.

This clonotype was observed a handful of times. The rearrangement links TRBV5-1 to TRBJ2-2; D call uncertain. Trimming pared 1 base from V and 0 bases from J, leaving 7 bases between. The CDR3 contains 15 residues. CDR1 is SGHRS, CDR2 YFSETQ, per germline. The CDR3 DNA reads as TGCGCCAGCAGCTTGTCACACGCGAACACCGGGGAGCTGTTTTTT. Translating gives CASSLSHANTGELFF.

This clonotype was recorded many times. The V and J genes are TRBV6-2 or TRBV6-3 and TRBJ2-6; 9 positions agree with TRBD1. The junction had 14 bases not matched to a gene; V was cut back by 5 bases and J by 0 bases. Germline-derived CDR1 and CDR2 are MNHEY and SVGEGT. The CDR3 consists of 20 residues. This chain's CDR3 is CASSGRPGDRASSGANVLTF. CDR3 DNA: TGTGCCAGCAGTGGGAGACCCGGGGACAGGGCATCCTCTGGGGCCAACGTCCTGACTTTC.

This chain connects TRBV9 to TRBJ1-1; no reliable D call. The CDR3 is 15 amino acids. The V end lost 4 bases, the J end lost 0 bases, and 13 bases lay between the germline ends. Germline lookup yields CDR1 SGDLS and CDR2 YYNGEE. The CDR3 DNA follows: TGTGCCAGCAGCTTAGGCTCCATTATGAACACTGAAGCTTTCTTT. Translated, it gives CASSLGSIMNTEAFF.

This clonotype appeared many times. The V and J genes are TRBV5-8 and TRBJ2-1; a possible D gene is TRBD1 (5 bases). This CDR3 spans 14 amino acids. Trimming took off 0 bases at V and 8 bases at J, with 12 bases between the two ends. Per the germline V gene, CDR1 is SGHTS and CDR2 is YDEGEE. Here the CDR3 reads CASSLGGFGDEQFF. Written as DNA, the CDR3 is TGTGCCAGCAGCTTGGGGGGCTTTGGAGATGAGCAGTTCTTC.

This clonotype was detected many times. This chain uses TRBV20-1 with TRBJ2-3; D is perhaps TRBD2 (6 bases). The V and J ends lost 0 bases and 2 bases respectively, with 18 bases between them. Germline V gives CDR1 DFQATT, CDR2 SNEGSKA (reference sequence). The CDR3 runs to 17 residues. For the CDR3, the DNA is TGCAGTGCTAGAGATGATTGGCTAGCGCTTATCACAGATACGCAGTATTTT. It encodes CSARDDWLALITDTQYF.

The table lists this clonotype with many counts. The chain carries TRBV7-6 and TRBJ2-7; TRBD2 agrees at 9 bases. This CDR3 has 14 amino acids. With V trimmed by 7 bases and J by 4 bases, 8 bases remained unmatched. Germline values: CDR1 SGHVS, CDR2 FNYEAQ. For the CDR3, the DNA is TGTGCCAGCACCCAGGCTAGCGGGACTTACGAGCAGTACTTC. It specifies CASTQASGTYEQYF. Complete variable domain (other parts from reference TRBV7-6 and TRBJ2-7): GAGVSQSPRYKVTKRGQDVALRCDPISGHVSLYWYRQALGQGPEFLTYFNYEAQQDKSGLPNDRFSAERPEGSISTLTIQRTEQRDSAMYRCASTQASGTYEQYFGPGTRLTVT.

In this sample, this clonotype turned up many times. This chain links TRBV2 with TRBJ1-5; D call uncertain. V was trimmed by 4 bases and J by 4 bases, leaving 8 bases between them. The V gene's germline CDR1 is SNHLY and CDR2 FYNNEI. The CDR3 runs 13 residues. CDR3 amino acids: CASSARVNQPQHF. The CDR3, as DNA: TGTGCCAGCAGTGCTCGAGTGAATCAGCCCCAGCATTTT.

This clonotype was counted many times. This chain uses TRBV10-3 with TRBJ1-1; possibly TRBD1 for D (5 bases). The CDR3 extends over 17 amino acids. Trimming removed 1 base at V and 1 base at J, with 16 bases between. CDR1 and CDR2 from the germline V gene are ENHRY and SYGVKD. For the CDR3, the DNA is TGTGCCATCAGTGAGTGGGTCAGCAAGGGGCCGAACACTGAAGCTTTCTTT. Translated: CAISEWVSKGPNTEAFF.

This clonotype was seen ten or more times. The chain recombines TRBV27 with TRBJ2-7; TRBD1 agrees at 9 bases. With 5 bases clipped from V and 3 bases from J, the junction kept 8 bases outside the gene matches. The CDR3 contains 15 residues. Germline CDR1 is MNHEY and CDR2 is SMNVEV (reference sequence). The CDR3 loop reads CASSIDRGSHYEQYF. In DNA form, the CDR3 reads TGTGCCAGCAGTATTGACAGGGGGTCCCACTACGAGCAGTACTTC.

The gene calls are TRBV12-3 or TRBV12-4 and TRBJ2-7; D is possibly TRBD2 (5 bases). The CDR3 length is 14 residues. V was shortened by 5 bases and J by 2 bases, with 13 bases between the two germline ends. This CDR3 is CASSLRETPYEQYF. CDR3 in DNA: TGTGCCAGCAGTCTCCGGGAAACCCCCTACGAGCAGTACTTC.

This clonotype was observed many times. The rearrangement uses TRBV11-2 and TRBJ2-1, with 8 bases identical to TRBD1. Germline values: CDR1 SGHAT, CDR2 FQNNGV. Unmatched junction bases numbered 12, after V lost 1 base and J lost 10 bases. CDR3 size: 16 residues. The CDR3 DNA is TGTGCCAGCAGCTTAGTCCTGGACAGGGTAAGGGGCGAGCAGTTCTTC. Protein: CASSLVLDRVRGEQFF.

The table lists this clonotype with many counts. The chain employs TRBV3-1 and TRBJ1-1; a weak D match, TRBD1 (5 bases). The ends were cut back, 7 bases at V and 4 bases at J, with 10 bases in the middle. CDR1 is LGHDT and CDR2 is YNNKEL in the germline V gene (reference sequence). The CDR3 is made up of 12 amino acids. The CDR3 is CASTWGGTEAFF. In DNA form, the CDR3 reads TGTGCCAGCACCTGGGGGGGCACTGAAGCTTTCTTT.

Ten or more counts support this clonotype. The chain uses TRBV27 and TRBJ2-7, with 8 bases identical to TRBD1. CDR3 length equals 13 residues. Germline CDR1 is MNHEY and CDR2 is SMNVEV (reference sequence). V dropped 6 bases and J dropped 3; count of bases not matched to a gene: 4. The CDR3 loop is CASRPTGGYEQYF. The CDR3 region has the DNA TGTGCCAGCAGACCCACAGGGGGCTACGAGCAGTACTTC.

This clonotype was observed many times. The rearrangement joins TRBV12-3 or TRBV12-4 to TRBJ2-7, with D possibly TRBD1 on 6 matching bases. The CDR3 runs 13 residues. V lost 6 bases, J lost 3 bases, and 12 bases lay in between. The CDR3 DNA reads as TGTGCCAGCAGCCTAAGACAGGTCTACGAGCAGTACTTC. It specifies CASSLRQVYEQYF.

The table lists this clonotype with many counts. The rearrangement joins TRBV20-1 to TRBJ1-5; 8 bases match TRBD1. The CDR3 spans 15 residues. From germline, CDR1 is DFQATT and CDR2 SNEGSKA (reference sequence). V shed 3 bases and J 2 bases; nucleotides not matched to a gene: 6. CDR3 nucleotides: TGCAGTGCTAGCTCCCCGGGACAGGGCAATCAGCCCCAGCATTTT. Translating gives CSASSPGQGNQPQHF.

The rearrangement links TRBV25-1 to TRBJ1-4; 8 bases are a match to TRBD1. Trimming cost V 3 bases and J 10 bases; bases outside gene matches: 7. Germline V gene sequence: CDR1 MGHDK, CDR2 SYGVNS. The CDR3 has 14 residues. CDR3 amino acids: CASSDGQGRGKLFF. In nucleotides, the CDR3 is TGTGCCAGCAGTGACGGACAGGGACGCGGAAAACTGTTTTTT.

Many counts were recorded for this clonotype. The rearrangement joins TRBV3-1 to TRBJ2-7; no firm D call. This CDR3 is built from 15 residues. Trimming shortened V by 5 bases and J by 2 bases, and 16 bases separated the two germline ends. CDR1 is LGHDT, CDR2 YNNKEL, per germline (reference sequence). In nucleotides, the CDR3 is TGTGCCAGCAGCTTCCTAGGGCGGACGACCTACGAGCAGTACTTC. Residues: CASSFLGRTTYEQYF.

The chain combines TRBV5-1 with TRBJ1-2; the match to TRBD1 covers 8 bases. Germline V gene lookup returns CDR1 SGHRS and CDR2 YFSETQ. The CDR3 runs to 14 residues. The V segment lost 4 bases and the J segment 8 bases; nucleotides outside the gene matches: 10. CDR3: CASSPSGQGGGYTF. Here the CDR3 DNA reads TGCGCCAGCAGCCCTTCCGGACAGGGTGGCGGCTACACCTTC.

The genes are TRBV19 and TRBJ1-5; tentatively, D is TRBD1 (5 bases). Germline CDR1 reads LNHDA; CDR2 reads SQIVND (reference sequence). This CDR3 spans 14 amino acids. Trimming took 8 bases from V and 2 from J, leaving 13 bases between them. The DNA of the CDR3 is TGTGCCAGTCAGCACCTGGGGGGCAATCAGCCCCAGCATTTT. Its protein is CASQHLGGNQPQHF.

This clonotype appeared many times. The chain uses TRBV7-2 and TRBJ2-7; D is undetermined. CDR1 is SGHTA, CDR2 FQGNSA, per germline. V lost 1 base and J 3 bases, leaving 10 bases between the germline ends. The CDR3 runs to 14 residues. The CDR3 DNA reads TGTGCCAGCAGCTTAGTTCCGAGACTCTACGAGCAGTACTTC. Its protein product is CASSLVPRLYEQYF.

In this sample, this clonotype turned up many times. CDR3 sequence reads: CSVEVPPTLVGAKNIQYF. In DNA, the CDR3 is TGCAGCGTTGAAGTCCCTCCTACTCTCGTCGGAGCCAAAAACATTCAGTACTTC. The chain is built from TRBV29-1 and TRBJ2-4, with D uncertain. The CDR3 covers 18 residues. V lost 1 base and J lost 0, with 19 bases in between. CDR1 is SQVTM and CDR2 is ANQGSEA in the germline V gene.

This clonotype was seen ten or more times. The chain recombines TRBV5-5 with TRBJ2-1; TRBD2 is a possible D gene (5 bases). Trimming pared 4 bases from V and 6 bases from J, leaving 14 bases between. Germline CDR1 and CDR2: SGHKS and YYEKEE (reference sequence). There are 14 residues in the CDR3. CDR3: CASSRGSFINEQFF. CDR3 DNA sequence: TGTGCCAGCAGCCGGGGTAGCTTTATCAATGAGCAGTTCTTC.

This clonotype was detected many times. V is TRBV6-1 and J is TRBJ1-6; D not resolved. Deletions cut 2 bases from V and 9 bases from J, with 14 bases between. Germline assignment: CDR1 MNHNS and CDR2 SASEGT. The CDR3 is made up of 15 amino acids. This CDR3 is CASSERARTGSPLHF. The CDR3 DNA reads TGTGCCAGCAGTGAAAGAGCCAGGACGGGTTCACCCCTCCACTTT.

The chain recombines TRBV4-1 with TRBJ2-1; 7 nucleotides agree with TRBD1. Trimming took 4 bases from V and 10 from J; bases not matched to a gene: 4. Germline-derived CDR1 and CDR2 are MGHRA and YSYEKL. This CDR3 region has 12 residues. The CDR3 DNA follows: TGCGCCAGCAGCCCCCCGGACAGGGAGCAGTTCTTC. Its translation: CASSPPDREQFF.

V gene TRBV10-3 combines with J gene TRBJ1-2; D unclear. Trimming removed 3 bases from V and 1 base from J, with 9 bases in between. The CDR3 covers 14 residues. CDR1 ENHRY and CDR2 SYGVKD come from the germline V gene. CDR3 nucleotide sequence: TGTGCCATCAGTGAACCAGAATTTAACTATGGCTACACCTTC. This codes for CAISEPEFNYGYTF.

This clonotype appeared many times. The chain carries TRBV27 and TRBJ2-7, with D perhaps TRBD2 (6 bases). Germline CDR1 and CDR2: MNHEY and SMNVEV (reference sequence). The CDR3 length is 15 residues. The germline V and J ends were trimmed by 2 bases and 0 bases, with 11 bases remaining between them. CDR3: CASSLLGTDSYEQYF. The CDR3 DNA is TGTGCCAGCAGTTTACTCGGGACTGACTCCTACGAGCAGTACTTC.

The sample holds a few counts of this clonotype. The chain is built from TRBV25-1 and TRBJ2-7; TRBD2 is a possible D gene (5 bases). Trimming pared 2 bases from V and 6 bases from J, leaving 14 bases between. This CDR3 is built from 14 residues. The germline V gene has CDR1 MGHDK and CDR2 SYGVNS. CDR3 sequence (DNA): TGTGCCAGCAGTGAAGCCTTTAGTACTAGCGAGCAGTACTTC. Residues: CASSEAFSTSEQYF.

This clonotype was seen at least ten times. In nucleotides, the CDR3 is TGCAGTGCTACTCGAGACAGGGTGGGCGAGCAGTACTTC. It translates to CSATRDRVGEQYF. J is TRBJ2-7 and V is TRBV20-1; 7 bases line up with TRBD1. V lost 4 bases and J lost 6; bases outside the gene matches: 9. This CDR3 has 13 residues. Germline loops: CDR1 DFQATT, CDR2 SNEGSKA (reference sequence).

This clonotype was seen ten or more times. The V and J genes are TRBV7-9 and TRBJ2-7; D is undetermined. The germline V gene has CDR1 SEHNR and CDR2 FQNEAQ (reference sequence). The CDR3 consists of 15 residues. The V end lost 2 bases, the J end lost 2 bases, and 13 bases lay between the germline ends. CDR3 in DNA: TGTGCCAGCAGCTTAATCCCATCTCTCCCCTACGAGCAGTACTTC. This translates into CASSLIPSLPYEQYF.

V is TRBV5-1 and J is TRBJ2-4, with D possibly matching TRBD1 (5 bases). The germline CDR1 and CDR2 sequences are SGHRS and YFSETQ. The length of the CDR3 is 14 residues. Trimming stripped 0 bases from V and 5 bases from J, with 9 bases between. The CDR3 coding sequence is TGCGCCAGCAGCTTGGAGGGGCCGGAAAACATTCAGTACTTC. It translates to CASSLEGPENIQYF. The full variable domain, in which reference TRBV5-1 and TRBJ2-4 provide the parts outside the CDR3, is KAGVTQTPRYLIKTRGQQVTLSCSPISGHRSVSWYQQTPGQGLQFLFEYFSETQRNKGNFPGRFSGRQFSNSRSEMNVSTLELGDSALYLCASSLEGPENIQYFGAGTRLSVL.